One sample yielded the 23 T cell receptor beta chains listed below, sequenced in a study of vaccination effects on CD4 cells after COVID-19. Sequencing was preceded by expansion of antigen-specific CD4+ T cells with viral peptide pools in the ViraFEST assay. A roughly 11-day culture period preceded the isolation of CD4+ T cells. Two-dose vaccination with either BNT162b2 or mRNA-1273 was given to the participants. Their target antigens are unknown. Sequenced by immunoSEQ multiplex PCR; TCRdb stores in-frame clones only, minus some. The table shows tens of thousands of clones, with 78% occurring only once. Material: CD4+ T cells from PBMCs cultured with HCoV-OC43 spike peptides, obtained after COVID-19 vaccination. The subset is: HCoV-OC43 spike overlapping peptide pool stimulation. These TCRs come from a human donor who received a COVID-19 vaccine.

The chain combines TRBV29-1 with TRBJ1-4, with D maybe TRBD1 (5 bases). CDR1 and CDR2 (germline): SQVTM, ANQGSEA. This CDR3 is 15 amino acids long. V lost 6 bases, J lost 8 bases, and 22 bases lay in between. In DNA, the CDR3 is TGCAGCGTCGTCCCTTACCAGACAGTGGGAGAAAAACTGTTTTTT. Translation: CSVVPYQTVGEKLFF.

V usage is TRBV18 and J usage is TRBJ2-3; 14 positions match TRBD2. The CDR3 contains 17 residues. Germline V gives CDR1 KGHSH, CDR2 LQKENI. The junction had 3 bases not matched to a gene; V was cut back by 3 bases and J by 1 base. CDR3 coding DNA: TGTGCCAGCTCACCGACGGGACTAGCGGGGGGCACAGATACGCAGTATTTT. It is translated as CASSPTGLAGGTDTQYF.

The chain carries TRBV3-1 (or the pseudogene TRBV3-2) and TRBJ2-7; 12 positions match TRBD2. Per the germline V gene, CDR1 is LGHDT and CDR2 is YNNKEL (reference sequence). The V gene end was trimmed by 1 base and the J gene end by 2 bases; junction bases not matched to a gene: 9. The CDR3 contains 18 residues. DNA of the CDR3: TGTGCCAGCAGCCAAGGCCCTAGCGGGGGGGCCTCCGCCTACGAGCAGTACGTC. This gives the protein CASSQGPSGGASAYEQYV.

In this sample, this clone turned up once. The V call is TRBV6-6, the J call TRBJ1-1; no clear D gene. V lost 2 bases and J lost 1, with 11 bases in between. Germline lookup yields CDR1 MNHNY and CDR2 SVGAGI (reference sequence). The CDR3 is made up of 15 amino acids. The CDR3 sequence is CASSYVGRTNTEAFF. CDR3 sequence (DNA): TGTGCCAGCAGTTACGTTGGCAGGACGAACACTGAAGCTTTCTTT.

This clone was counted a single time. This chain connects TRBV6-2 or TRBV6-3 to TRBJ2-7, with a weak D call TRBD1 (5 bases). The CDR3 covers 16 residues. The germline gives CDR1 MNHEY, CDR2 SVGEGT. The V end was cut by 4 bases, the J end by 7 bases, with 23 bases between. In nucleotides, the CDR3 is TGTGCCAGCAGTTTCGGTGGGGCAGGGCGGAATAGGGAGCAGTACGTC. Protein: CASSFGGAGRNREQYV.

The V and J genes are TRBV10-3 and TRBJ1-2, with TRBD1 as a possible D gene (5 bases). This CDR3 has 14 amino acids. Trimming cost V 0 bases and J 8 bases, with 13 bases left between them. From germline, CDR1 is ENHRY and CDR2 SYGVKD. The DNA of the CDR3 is TGTGCCATCAGTGAGTCGTACCAGGGCAGCGGCTACACCTTC. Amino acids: CAISESYQGSGYTF.

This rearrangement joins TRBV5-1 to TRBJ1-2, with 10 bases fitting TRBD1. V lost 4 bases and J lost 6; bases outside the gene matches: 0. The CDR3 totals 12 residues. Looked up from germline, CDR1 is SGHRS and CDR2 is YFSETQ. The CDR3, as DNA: TGCGCCAGCAGCGGGACAGGGGATGGCTACACCTTC. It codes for CASSGTGDGYTF.

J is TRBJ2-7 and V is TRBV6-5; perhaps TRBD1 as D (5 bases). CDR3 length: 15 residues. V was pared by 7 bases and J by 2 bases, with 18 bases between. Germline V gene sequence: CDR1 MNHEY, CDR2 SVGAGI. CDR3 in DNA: TGTGCCAGCATTATCACTCCCAGGGCCCCCTACGAGCAGTACGTC. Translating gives CASIITPRAPYEQYV.

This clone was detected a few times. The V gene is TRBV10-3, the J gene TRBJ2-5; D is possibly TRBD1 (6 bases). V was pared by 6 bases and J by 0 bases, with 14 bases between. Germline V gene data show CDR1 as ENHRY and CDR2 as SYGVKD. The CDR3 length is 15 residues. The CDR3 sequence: CAIRATDRHQETQYF. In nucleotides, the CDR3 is TGTGCCATCAGGGCCACGGACAGACACCAAGAGACCCAGTACTTC.

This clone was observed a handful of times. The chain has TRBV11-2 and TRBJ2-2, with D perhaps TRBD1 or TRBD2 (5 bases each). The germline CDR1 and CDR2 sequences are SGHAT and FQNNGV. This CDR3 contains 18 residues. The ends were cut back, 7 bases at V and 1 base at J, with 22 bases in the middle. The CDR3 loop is CASTARPIRDVNTGELFF. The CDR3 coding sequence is TGTGCCAGCACCGCGCGGCCCATCCGGGACGTGAACACCGGGGAGCTGTTTTTT.

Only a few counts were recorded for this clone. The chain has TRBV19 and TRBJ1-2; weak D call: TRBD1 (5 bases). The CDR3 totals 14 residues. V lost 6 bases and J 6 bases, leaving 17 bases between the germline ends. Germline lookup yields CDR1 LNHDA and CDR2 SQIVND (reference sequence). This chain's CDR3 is CASRRFGQGHGYTF. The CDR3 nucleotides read TGTGCCAGTAGACGATTCGGTCAGGGCCATGGCTACACCTTC.

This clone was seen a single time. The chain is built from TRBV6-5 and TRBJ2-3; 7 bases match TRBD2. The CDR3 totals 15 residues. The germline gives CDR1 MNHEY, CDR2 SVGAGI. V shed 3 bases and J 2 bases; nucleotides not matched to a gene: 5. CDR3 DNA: TGTGCCAGCAGTTATATTGCGGGGGACACAGATACGCAGTATTTT. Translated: CASSYIAGDTDTQYF.

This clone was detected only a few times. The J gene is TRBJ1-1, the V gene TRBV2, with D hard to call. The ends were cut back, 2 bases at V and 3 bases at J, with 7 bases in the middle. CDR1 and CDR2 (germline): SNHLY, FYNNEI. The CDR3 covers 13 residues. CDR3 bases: TGTGCCAGCAGTGAAAGGTCCCACACTGAAGCTTTCTTT. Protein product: CASSERSHTEAFF. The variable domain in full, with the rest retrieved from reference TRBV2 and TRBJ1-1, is EPEVTQTPSHQVTQMGQEVILRCVPISNHLYFYWYRQILGQKVEFLVSFYNNEISEKSEIFDDQFSVERPDGSNFTLKIRSTKLEDSAMYFCASSERSHTEAFFGQGTRLTVV.

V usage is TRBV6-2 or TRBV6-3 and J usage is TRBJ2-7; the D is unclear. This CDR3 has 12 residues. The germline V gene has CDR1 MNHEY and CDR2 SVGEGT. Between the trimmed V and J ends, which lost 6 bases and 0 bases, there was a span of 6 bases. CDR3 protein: CASSLSSYEQYV. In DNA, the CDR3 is TGTGCCAGCAGCCTCAGCTCCTACGAGCAGTACGTC.

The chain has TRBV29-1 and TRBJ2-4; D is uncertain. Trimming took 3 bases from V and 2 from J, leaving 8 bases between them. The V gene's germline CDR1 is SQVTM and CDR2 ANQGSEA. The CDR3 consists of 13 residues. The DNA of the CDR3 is TGCAGCGTTGAGGTTCTCTCCAAAAACATTCAGTACTTC. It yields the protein CSVEVLSKNIQYF. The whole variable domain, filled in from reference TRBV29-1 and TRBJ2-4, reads SAVISQKPSRDICQRGTSLTIQCQVDSQVTMMFWYRQQPGQSLTLIATANQGSEATYESGFVIDKFPISRPNLTFSTLTVSNMSPEDSSIYLCSVEVLSKNIQYFGAGTRLSVL.

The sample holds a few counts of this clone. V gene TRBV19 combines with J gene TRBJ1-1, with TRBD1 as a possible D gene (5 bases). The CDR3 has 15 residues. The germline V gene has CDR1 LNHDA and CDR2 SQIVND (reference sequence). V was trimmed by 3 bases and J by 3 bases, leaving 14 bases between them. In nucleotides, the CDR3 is TGTGCCAGTAGTATTTTTTCGGGGGAGTACACTGAAGCTTTCTTT. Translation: CASSIFSGEYTEAFF.

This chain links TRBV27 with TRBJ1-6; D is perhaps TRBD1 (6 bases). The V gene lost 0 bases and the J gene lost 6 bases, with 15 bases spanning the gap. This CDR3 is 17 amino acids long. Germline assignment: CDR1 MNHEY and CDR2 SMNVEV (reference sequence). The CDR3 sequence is CASSLSGTGNSNSPLHF. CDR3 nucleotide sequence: TGTGCCAGCAGTTTATCCGGAACAGGGAACTCTAATTCACCCCTCCACTTT.

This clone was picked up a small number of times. CDR3 sequence: CASCTYTGNTIYF. CDR3 bases: TGTGCCAGCTGTACGTACACTGGAAACACCATATATTTT. The chain uses TRBV2 and TRBJ1-3; D remains ambiguous. The CDR3 has 13 residues. The germline CDR1 and CDR2 sequences are SNHLY and FYNNEI. V lost 8 bases, J lost 2 bases, and 10 bases lay in between.

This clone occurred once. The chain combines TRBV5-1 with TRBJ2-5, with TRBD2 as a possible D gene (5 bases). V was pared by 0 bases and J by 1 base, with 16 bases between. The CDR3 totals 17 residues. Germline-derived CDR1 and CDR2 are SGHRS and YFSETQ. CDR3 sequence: CASSLAGNGPSQETQYF. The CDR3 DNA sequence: TGCGCCAGCAGCTTGGCGGGGAACGGGCCAAGCCAAGAGACCCAGTACTTC.

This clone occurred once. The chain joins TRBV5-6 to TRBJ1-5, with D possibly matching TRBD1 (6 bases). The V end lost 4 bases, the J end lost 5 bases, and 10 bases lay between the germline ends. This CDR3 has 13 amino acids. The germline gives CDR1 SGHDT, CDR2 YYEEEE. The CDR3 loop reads CASSPGAYQPQHF. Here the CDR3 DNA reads TGTGCCAGCAGCCCAGGGGCCTATCAGCCCCAGCATTTT.

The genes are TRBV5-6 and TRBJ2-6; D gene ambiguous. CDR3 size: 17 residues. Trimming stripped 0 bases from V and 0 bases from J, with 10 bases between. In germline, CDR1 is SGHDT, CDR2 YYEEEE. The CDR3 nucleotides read TGTGCCAGCAGCTTGGCCTCGGTAAACTCTGGGGCCAACGTCCTGACTTTC. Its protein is CASSLASVNSGANVLTF.

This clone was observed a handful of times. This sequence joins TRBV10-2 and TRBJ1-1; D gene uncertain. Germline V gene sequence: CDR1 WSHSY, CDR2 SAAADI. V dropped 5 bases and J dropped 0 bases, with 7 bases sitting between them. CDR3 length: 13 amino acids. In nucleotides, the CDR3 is TGCGCCAGCAGTCTCGACATGAACACTGAAGCTTTCTTT. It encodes CASSLDMNTEAFF.

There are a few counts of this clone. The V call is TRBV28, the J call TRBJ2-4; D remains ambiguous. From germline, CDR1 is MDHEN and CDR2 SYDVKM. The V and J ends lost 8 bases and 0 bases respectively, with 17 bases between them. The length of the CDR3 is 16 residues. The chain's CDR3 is CASGESQYIAKNIQYF. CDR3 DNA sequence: TGTGCCAGCGGAGAGTCCCAGTATATAGCCAAAAACATTCAGTACTTC.